This passage covers 20 T cell receptor beta chains from one sample sequenced in a study of blood T cell repertoires in COVID-19. Libraries were prepared by immunoSEQ multiplex PCR; TCRdb keeps only in-frame clonotypes and omits some of them. The sample contains hundreds of thousands of clones, about 91% of which appear only once. The sample was peripheral blood. The origin of the receptors is a woman in her twenties or thirties who had recovered from COVID-19.

This chain connects TRBV3-1 (or the pseudogene TRBV3-2) to TRBJ2-2; a possible D gene is TRBD1 (6 bases). V was cut by 5 bases and J by 5 bases, with 18 bases left in between. The germline V gene encodes CDR1 LGHDT and CDR2 YNNKEL (reference sequence). The CDR3 totals 16 residues. The CDR3: CASSSRTVARTGELFF. For the CDR3, the DNA is TGTGCCAGCAGCTCCAGGACAGTCGCTCGTACCGGGGAGCTGTTTTTT.

The chain couples TRBV15 to TRBJ1-2, with TRBD1 identical over 9 bases. Trimming took 3 bases from V and 2 from J; bases not matched to a gene: 1. CDR3 length: 14 amino acids. Germline values: CDR1 LNHNV, CDR2 YYDKDF (reference sequence). The CDR3 protein is CATSSGQGNYGYTF. CDR3 coding DNA: TGTGCCACCAGCAGTGGACAGGGGAACTATGGCTACACCTTC.

The J gene is TRBJ1-6, the V gene TRBV19; 9 nucleotides line up with TRBD1. Per germline, CDR1 LNHDA and CDR2 SQIVND (reference sequence). The CDR3 extends over 14 amino acids. J gave up 10 bases and V 5 bases, and 6 bases lay outside the gene matches. The CDR3 DNA reads as TGTGCCAGTAGTCCTGGACAGGGGCACTCACCCCTCCACTTT. Protein sequence: CASSPGQGHSPLHF.

The CDR3 nucleotides are TGTGCCTGGAGCCACGGGGACACTGAAGCTTTCTTT. Amino acids: CAWSHGDTEAFF. This rearrangement joins TRBV30 to TRBJ1-1; D not resolved. There are 12 residues in the CDR3. Germline CDR1 reads GTSNPN; CDR2 reads SVGIG (reference sequence). V lost 3 bases, J lost 3 bases, and 8 bases lay in between.

The chain is built from TRBV19 and TRBJ1-5; 8 positions agree with TRBD1. CDR1 and CDR2 (germline): LNHDA, SQIVND (reference sequence). V lost 7 bases to trimming and J lost 3 bases; unmatched junction nucleotides: 8. The CDR3 contains 15 residues. The CDR3 is CASNFLDRANQPQHF. The CDR3 DNA reads TGTGCCAGTAATTTCCTGGACAGGGCCAATCAGCCCCAGCATTTT.

The J gene is TRBJ2-2, the V gene TRBV19; 7 nucleotides line up with TRBD2. Trimming removed 5 bases from V and 3 bases from J; junction bases left unmatched: 9. CDR1 is LNHDA, CDR2 SQIVND, per germline (reference sequence). The CDR3 is 16 amino acids. The CDR3 coding sequence is TGTGCCAGTAGTCGATTAACTGCGGGGGACACCGGGGAGCTGTTTTTT. This translates into CASSRLTAGDTGELFF.

The chain has TRBV6-5 and TRBJ1-4, with D tentatively TRBD1 (6 bases). The V gene's germline CDR1 is MNHEY and CDR2 SVGAGI. The CDR3 totals 16 residues. V was cut by 0 bases and J by 5 bases, with 13 bases left in between. The CDR3 DNA reads as TGTGCCAGCAGTTACTCCCCACAGGGCTCGAATGAAAAACTGTTTTTT. It is translated as CASSYSPQGSNEKLFF.

The chain joins TRBV5-1 to TRBJ1-6, with TRBD1 matching 7 bases. V trimming: 2 bases; J trimming: 4 bases; junction bases outside the gene matches: 6. Germline values: CDR1 SGHRS, CDR2 YFSETQ. The CDR3 runs 16 residues. This CDR3 reads CASSLGTATYNSPLHF. The DNA of the CDR3 is TGCGCCAGCAGCTTAGGGACAGCTACATATAATTCACCCCTCCACTTT. Looking up the rest from reference TRBV5-1 and TRBJ1-6 gives the full variable domain: KAGVTQTPRYLIKTRGQQVTLSCSPISGHRSVSWYQQTPGQGLQFLFEYFSETQRNKGNFPGRFSGRQFSNSRSEMNVSTLELGDSALYLCASSLGTATYNSPLHFGNGTRLTVT.

CDR3 DNA: TGTGCCACCTTGTCCTACAATGAGCAGTTCTTC. Encoded protein: CATLSYNEQFF. The chain couples TRBV10-3 to TRBJ2-1; D remains unclear. The CDR3 consists of 11 residues. The germline gives CDR1 ENHRY, CDR2 SYGVKD. V lost 10 bases and J 1 base, leaving 5 bases between the germline ends.

This chain uses TRBV24-1 with TRBJ2-1; TRBD1 matches at 7 bases. Trimming at V came to 9 bases and at J to 5 bases, leaving 6 bases not matched to a gene. The CDR3 runs 13 residues. Germline V gene lookup returns CDR1 KGHDR and CDR2 SFDVKD. This CDR3 is CATQHRGHNEQFF. The CDR3 DNA is TGTGCCACCCAACACAGGGGTCACAATGAGCAGTTCTTC.

This chain uses TRBV19 with TRBJ1-2; D is perhaps TRBD1 (5 bases). Trimming removed 0 bases from V and 9 bases from J, with 20 bases in between. The CDR3 length is 16 residues. The V gene's germline CDR1 is LNHDA and CDR2 SQIVND (reference sequence). Here the CDR3 reads CASSIDFGDSPLSYTF. CDR3 DNA sequence: TGTGCCAGTAGTATAGACTTCGGCGACAGCCCCCTGAGCTACACCTTC.

The chain employs TRBV23-1 and TRBJ1-1; D gene uncertain. TRBV23-1 is treated as an ORF (open reading frame) with a function not yet certain. CDR3 length: 17 residues. Trimming removed 7 bases from V and 1 base from J, with 22 bases in between. The CDR3: CASIRHGKYKGNTEAFF. CDR3 bases: TGCGCCAGCATCCGACACGGGAAATATAAGGGGAACACTGAAGCTTTCTTT.

The gene calls are TRBV7-2 and TRBJ2-2; 9 nucleotides agree with TRBD2. Germline CDR1 and CDR2: SGHTA and FQGNSA. J gave up 7 bases and V 2 bases, and 8 bases lay outside the gene matches. The CDR3 spans 16 residues. CDR3 protein: CASSLIPSGVIGELFF. The CDR3 DNA follows: TGTGCCAGCAGCTTAATCCCTAGCGGGGTAATCGGGGAGCTGTTTTTT.

This chain connects TRBV6-6 to TRBJ2-7, with D possibly being TRBD2 (6 bases). CDR3 size: 14 residues. The ends were cut back, 7 bases at V and 2 bases at J, with 15 bases in the middle. Germline values: CDR1 MNHNY, CDR2 SVGAGI (reference sequence). The CDR3 DNA reads TGTGCCAGCAACCTGGGGGACTCCGCCTACGAGCAGTACTTC. This encodes CASNLGDSAYEQYF.

The chain uses TRBV12-3 or TRBV12-4 and TRBJ1-4; a possible D gene is TRBD1 (5 bases). The CDR3 is 13 residues long. Trimming took 4 bases from V and 10 from J, leaving 13 bases between them. CDR3 nucleotides: TGTGCCAGCAGTTCCGGGGACTTTGGAAAACTGTTTTTT. This translates into CASSSGDFGKLFF.

The CDR3 is CASSLPGQGNTEAFF. CDR3 DNA: TGTGCCAGCAGTTTACCGGGACAGGGGAACACTGAAGCTTTCTTT. The chain combines TRBV28 with TRBJ1-1, with 9 nucleotides matching TRBD1. The germline CDR1 and CDR2 sequences are MDHEN and SYDVKM. With 2 bases clipped from V and 1 base from J, the junction kept 2 bases outside the gene matches. This CDR3 contains 15 residues.

The chain links TRBV2 to TRBJ1-6; a weak D match, TRBD1 (5 bases). The CDR3 totals 14 residues. The V end lost 4 bases, the J end lost 9 bases, and 13 bases lay between the germline ends. Germline lookup yields CDR1 SNHLY and CDR2 FYNNEI. CDR3 sequence reads: CASSGEGARSPLHF. The CDR3 DNA reads TGTGCCAGCAGTGGAGAAGGGGCGCGTTCACCCCTCCACTTT.

Comment on this clone: Other DNA sequences in the same sample also yield this CDR3. The chain carries TRBV19 and TRBJ1-2, with TRBD1 matching 11 bases. The CDR3 is 17 residues long. V lost 0 bases to trimming and J lost 4 bases; unmatched junction nucleotides: 7. The V gene's germline CDR1 is LNHDA and CDR2 SQIVND (reference sequence). This CDR3 reads CASSIEDRGPTGYGYTF. CDR3 coding DNA: TGTGCCAGTAGTATAGAGGACAGGGGGCCGACTGGCTATGGCTACACCTTC.

The chain is built from TRBV29-1 and TRBJ2-1; 8 positions agree with TRBD1. With 6 bases clipped from V and 8 bases from J, the junction kept 6 bases outside the gene matches. The CDR3 totals 12 residues. The germline gives CDR1 SQVTM, CDR2 ANQGSEA. DNA for the CDR3: TGCAGCGTCGGACAGGGCTGGTATGAGCAGTTCTTC. It translates to CSVGQGWYEQFF.

This chain uses TRBV7-2 with TRBJ2-3; no clear D. Germline V gene data show CDR1 as SGHTA and CDR2 as FQGNSA. The CDR3 runs to 18 residues. The germline V and J ends were trimmed by 2 bases and 0 bases, with 18 bases remaining between them. CDR3 sequence: CASSLKFPAGSSTDTQYF. The CDR3 coding sequence is TGTGCCAGCAGCTTAAAATTCCCAGCAGGCTCTAGCACAGATACGCAGTATTTT. Supplemented by reference TRBV7-2 and TRBJ2-3, the full variable domain reads GAGVSQSPSNKVTEKGKDVELRCDPISGHTALYWYRQSLGQGLEFLIYFQGNSAPDKSGLPSDRFSAERTGGSVSTLTIQRTQQEDSAVYLCASSLKFPAGSSTDTQYFGPGTRLTVL.